Given below is one T cell receptor (beta chain) in context. TCRdb's table, derived via immunoSEQ multiplex PCR, lists solely in-frame clones and lacks some. This sample has roughly 280,000 clones, with less than 85% found just once. This sample stems from a study of blood T cell repertoires in COVID-19. Study background: T cells, B-cell-depleted T cells, or PBMCs supplied cDNA or gDNA.

This CDR3 is built from 15 residues. Germline CDR1 KGHSH, CDR2 LQKENI. Trimming pared 1 base from V and 4 bases from J, leaving 13 bases between. This rearrangement joins TRBV18 to TRBJ2-5; D is perhaps TRBD1 (5 bases). The receptor was derived from a man between 60 and 70 years old who had recovered from COVID-19. Sequences were obtained from peripheral blood. CDR3 nucleotides: TGTGCCAGCTCACCACGGGGCCAGAGTCCAGAGACCCAGTACTTC. Its protein is CASSPRGQSPETQYF.